This paragraph covers one T cell receptor (beta chain) sequence. Measured with immunoSEQ multiplex PCR; TCRdb has only the in-frame clones, and not every one. The sample consists of 140,000 or so clones, 70% to 85% of them appearing once. Those who participated ranged in age from about 18 to 95 years and resided in about two dozen US areas. V gave up 2 bases and J gave up 7 bases, with 11 bases separating them. CDR1 is KGHSH and CDR2 is LQKENI in the germline V gene. The CDR3 totals 13 residues. The sample belongs to a study of blood T cell repertoires in COVID-19. Study-level information: Samples came from the United States, Italy and Spain, spanning acute and convalescent COVID-19. Sources were T cells, B-cell-depleted T cells, or PBMCs; the material itself was cDNA or gDNA.

The receptor comes from a man aged 45-65 years who had recovered from COVID-19. What was sequenced was PBMCs or T cells enriched from blood (not recorded which). The chain is built from TRBV18 and TRBJ2-5, with D maybe TRBD2 (6 bases). Here the CDR3 reads CASSPGGDGTQYF. CDR3 DNA sequence: TGTGCCAGCTCACCAGGAGGGGATGGGACCCAGTACTTC.